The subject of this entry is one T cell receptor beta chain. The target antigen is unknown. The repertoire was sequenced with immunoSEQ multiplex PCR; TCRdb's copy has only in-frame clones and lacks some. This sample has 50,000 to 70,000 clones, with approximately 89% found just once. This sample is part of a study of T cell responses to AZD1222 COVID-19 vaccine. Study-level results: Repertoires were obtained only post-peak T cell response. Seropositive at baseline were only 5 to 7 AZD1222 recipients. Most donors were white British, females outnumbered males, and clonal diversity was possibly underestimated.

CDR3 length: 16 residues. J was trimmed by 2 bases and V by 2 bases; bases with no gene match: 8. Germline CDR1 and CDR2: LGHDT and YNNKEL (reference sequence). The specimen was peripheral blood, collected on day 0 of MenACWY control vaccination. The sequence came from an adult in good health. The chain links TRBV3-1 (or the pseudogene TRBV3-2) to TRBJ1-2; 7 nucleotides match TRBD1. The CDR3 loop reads CASSQLAVGQNYGYTF. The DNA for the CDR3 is TGTGCCAGCAGCCAACTGGCTGTGGGACAGAACTATGGCTACACCTTC.